Following are 32 T cell receptor beta chains from one sample sequenced in a study of blood T cells in healthy people across ages. Next came a second PCR, run for about 6 to 12 cycles, which used a sample-barcoded 5' primer along with a J-beta primer mix. TCRdb analysed the 5' RACE reads with MiXCR anew, one entry per CDR3 protein. The table lists about 680,000 distinct CDR3 sequences, 49% of them singletons. The sample taken for sequencing was blood. These receptors all come from an older woman in good health.

CDR3 coding DNA: TGCAGTGCAAAGGGACAGAGCATCTCTGGAAACACCATATATTTT. The encoded protein is CSAKGQSISGNTIYF. The V gene is TRBV20-1, the J gene TRBJ1-3; 7 bases are a match to TRBD1. This CDR3 spans 15 amino acids. V was pared by 6 bases and J by 0 bases, with 8 bases of the junction left unmatched. Germline values: CDR1 DFQATT, CDR2 SNEGSKA (reference sequence).

Only a few counts were recorded for this clonotype. The chain uses TRBV20-1 and TRBJ1-1, with 7 bases fitting TRBD1. CDR3 length: 14 residues. CDR1 DFQATT and CDR2 SNEGSKA come from the germline V gene (reference sequence). After removal of 6 bases from V and 6 bases from J, the junction contained 13 bases not matched to a gene. The CDR3 loop reads CSATLGQLNAEAFF. CDR3 nucleotide sequence: TGCAGTGCGACCCTGGGACAGCTCAACGCTGAAGCTTTCTTT.

J is TRBJ1-2 and V is TRBV28, with D hard to call. This CDR3 has 12 amino acids. Germline CDR1 MDHEN, CDR2 SYDVKM. V gave up 8 bases and J gave up 6 bases, with 13 bases separating them. The CDR3 bases are TGTGCCAGCGGCCGGGGAAGGAATGGCTACACCTTC. Translating it yields CASGRGRNGYTF.

This clonotype was seen a few times. The chain links TRBV4-2 to TRBJ2-7, with 8 bases matching TRBD2. Germline CDR1 is LGHNA and CDR2 is YNFKEQ. Trimming at V came to 4 bases and at J to 1 base, leaving 3 bases not matched to a gene. The CDR3 has 14 residues. The CDR3 DNA reads TGTGCCAGCAGCCCACTAGCGGCTTCCTACGAGCAGTACTTC. It encodes CASSPLAASYEQYF.

This clonotype was observed a few times. The chain uses TRBV27 and TRBJ2-7; D ambiguous. The germline gives CDR1 MNHEY, CDR2 SMNVEV (reference sequence). The CDR3 consists of 9 residues. Deletions cut 10 bases from V and 3 bases from J, with 4 bases between. The CDR3 bases are TGTGCCAACCACTACGAGCAGTACTTC. It encodes CANHYEQYF.

The V gene is TRBV18, the J gene TRBJ1-2; 7 bases line up with TRBD1. CDR3 length: 12 residues. The germline V gene encodes CDR1 KGHSH and CDR2 LQKENI. J was trimmed by 10 bases and V by 4 bases; bases with no gene match: 6. Here the CDR3 DNA reads TGTGCCAGCTCACAGGTCGACAGGGTCTACACCTTC. Its translation is CASSQVDRVYTF.

This clonotype came up a few times. The chain links TRBV7-8 to TRBJ2-5, with TRBD2 matching 7 bases. The junction had 7 bases not matched to a gene; V was cut back by 8 bases and J by 4 bases. CDR3 length: 13 amino acids. The germline V gene encodes CDR1 SGHVS and CDR2 FQNEAQ. CDR3 sequence: CASLRELGETQYF. The CDR3 DNA is TGTGCCAGCCTGCGGGAGCTCGGAGAGACCCAGTACTTC.

In its sample, this clonotype was seen a few times. This chain connects TRBV7-2 to TRBJ2-4; D assignment may be TRBD1 or TRBD2 (6 bases each). V was shortened by 5 bases and J by 6 bases, with 11 bases between the two germline ends. Per germline, CDR1 SGHTA and CDR2 FQGNSA. The CDR3 is made up of 13 amino acids. The DNA of the CDR3 is TGTGCCAGCAGCCAAGGGGGGACAAACATTCAGTACTTC. As protein: CASSQGGTNIQYF.

J is TRBJ2-1 and V is TRBV25-1; D unclear. The last part of the DNA fits TRBJ2-7 better; the J call may be wrong. CDR1 and CDR2 from the germline V gene are MGHDK and SYGVNS. This CDR3 has 14 amino acids. CDR3 in DNA: TGTGCCCCCTCGGCGGAAAGCTCCTACAATGAGCAGTACTTC. Its protein is CAPSAESSYNEQYF.

A few counts support this clonotype. The rearrangement joins TRBV7-2 to TRBJ2-5; no firm D call. Germline lookup yields CDR1 SGHTA and CDR2 FQGNSA. This CDR3 contains 14 residues. The V gene lost 1 base and the J gene lost 5 bases, with 11 bases spanning the gap. DNA of the CDR3: TGTGCCAGCAGCTTAGGGCTTACCGAGGAGACCCAGTACTTC. Translated: CASSLGLTEETQYF.

The chain carries TRBV6-2 or TRBV6-3 and TRBJ2-7, with 13 bases lining up with TRBD2. The CDR3 length is 16 residues. Germline V lookup: CDR1 MNHEY, CDR2 SVGEGT. Trimming removed 7 bases from V and 2 bases from J; junction bases left unmatched: 8. The CDR3, as DNA: TGTGCCAGCACCTCCACGACTAGCGGGGGGACCTACGAGCAGTACTTC. This gives the protein CASTSTTSGGTYEQYF.

V gene TRBV5-1 combines with J gene TRBJ1-4; no clear D. The ends were cut back, 5 bases at V and 3 bases at J, with 11 bases in the middle. This CDR3 has 14 amino acids. Germline V gene lookup returns CDR1 SGHRS and CDR2 YFSETQ. In DNA, the CDR3 is TGCGCCAGCAGGAAGGGTGGTTCTAATGAAAAACTGTTTTTT. Amino acid sequence: CASRKGGSNEKLFF.

J is TRBJ2-5 and V is TRBV6-5, with TRBD2 matching over 7 bases. The J call may be incorrect, as the DNA end agrees better with TRBJ2-7. The CDR3 contains 17 residues. Germline CDR1 reads MNHEY; CDR2 reads SVGAGI. The CDR3 DNA reads as TGTGCCAGCAGTTACTCGCTTGGCGGGGGAAAGAGTTACGAGCAGTACTTC. This sequence encodes CASSYSLGGGKSYEQYF.

This clonotype showed up just a few times. The chain is built from TRBV4-1 and TRBJ2-7; D perhaps matches TRBD2 (5 bases). The germline V and J ends were trimmed by 5 bases and 3 bases, with 17 bases remaining between them. Germline CDR1 and CDR2: MGHRA and YSYEKL. The CDR3 has 15 residues. CDR3 nucleotide sequence: TGCGCCAGCAGCACCCCGGGATCGACTTACTACGAGCAGTACTTC. Translating gives CASSTPGSTYYEQYF.

This clonotype was found many times. The chain couples TRBV11-3 to TRBJ2-1; D may be TRBD2 (6 bases). The CDR3 sequence is 14 residues long. V lost 5 bases, J lost 3 bases, and 11 bases lay in between. Germline CDR1 SGHNT, CDR2 YENEEA. CDR3 in amino acids: CASSIGRGYNEQFF. The CDR3 coding sequence is TGTGCCAGCAGCATCGGGCGGGGCTACAATGAGCAGTTCTTC.

The chain joins TRBV6-5 to TRBJ1-2, with 10 bases fitting TRBD1. J was trimmed by 4 bases and V by 5 bases; bases with no gene match: 4. CDR1 is MNHEY and CDR2 is SVGAGI in the germline V gene. There are 14 residues in the CDR3. DNA for the CDR3: TGTGCCAGCAGTGAGACAGGGGGCCGCTATGGCTACACCTTC. Its protein is CASSETGGRYGYTF.

For this clonotype: Since a much larger clone is just one base distant, this may be a read error. The genes are TRBV29-1 and TRBJ1-5; TRBD1 is a possible D gene (6 bases). The germline CDR1 and CDR2 sequences are SQVTM and ANQGSEA. This CDR3 is built from 13 residues. The CDR3 is CSVSGGGDQLQHF. The CDR3 nucleotides are TGCAGCGTTAGTGGAGGGGGGGATCAGCTCCAGCATTTT.

This clonotype was recorded a few times. This sequence joins TRBV7-2 and TRBJ2-1; D might be TRBD2 (6 bases). Trimming took 4 bases from V and 9 from J, leaving 19 bases between them. The CDR3 spans 15 residues. CDR1 and CDR2 (germline): SGHTA, FQGNSA. DNA of the CDR3: TGTGCCAGCAGCTATATTTCAGGAGGGATGGGTGAGCAGTTCTTC. This encodes CASSYISGGMGEQFF.

This clonotype was observed a handful of times. This chain connects TRBV18 to TRBJ2-7; D ambiguous. The germline CDR1 and CDR2 sequences are KGHSH and LQKENI. The CDR3 is 14 amino acids. Trimming removed 3 bases at V and 1 base at J, with 10 bases between. CDR3 loop: CASSPYSESYEQYF. The CDR3 DNA reads as TGTGCCAGCTCACCCTACTCCGAATCCTACGAGCAGTACTTC.

In its sample, this clonotype was seen a few times. The chain couples TRBV7-2 to TRBJ2-5; 11 bases match TRBD2. Germline assignment: CDR1 SGHTA and CDR2 FQGNSA. CDR3 size: 17 residues. Trimming at V came to 1 base and at J to 7 bases, leaving 11 bases not matched to a gene. The CDR3 reads CASSLERSSGRMGTQYF. The CDR3 nucleotides are TGTGCCAGCAGCTTAGAACGGTCTAGCGGGAGGATGGGGACCCAGTACTTC.

J is TRBJ1-2 and V is TRBV28; D not resolved. Trimming shortened V by 6 bases and J by 8 bases, and 13 bases separated the two germline ends. This CDR3 has 12 residues. Germline lookup yields CDR1 MDHEN and CDR2 SYDVKM. CDR3 DNA: TGTGCCAGCAGCCAACGGCAGGACGGCTACACCTTC. It encodes CASSQRQDGYTF.

This clonotype has ten or more counts. The rearrangement joins TRBV4-2 to TRBJ2-4, with D perhaps being TRBD1 or TRBD2 (6 bases each). From germline, CDR1 is LGHNA and CDR2 YNFKEQ. There are 19 residues in the CDR3. With 0 bases removed from V and 0 bases from J, the gap between germline ends came to 18 bases. The chain's CDR3 is CASSQEGGTTKLAKNIQYF. The CDR3, as DNA: TGTGCCAGCAGCCAAGAAGGGGGGACAACCAAACTAGCCAAAAACATTCAGTACTTC.

On this clonotype itself: One junction end disagrees with the germline gene, perhaps due to a read error. This chain joins TRBV5-1 and TRBJ1-1, with unresolved D. The CDR3 is made up of 15 amino acids. Germline V CDR1 and CDR2: SGHRS, YFSETQ. This chain's CDR3 is CTSSGLGSGNTEAFF. The CDR3, as DNA: TGCACCAGCTCCGGCCTGGGCAGTGGGAACACTGAAGCTTTCTTT.

The chain is built from TRBV4-3 and TRBJ2-4; D may be TRBD1 or TRBD2 (5 bases each). The DNA matches TRBJ2-7 better at its end, which makes the J call doubtful. Germline CDR1 LGHNA, CDR2 YSLEER. The length of the CDR3 is 16 residues. The CDR3 DNA is TGCGCCAGCAGCCAAGGGTTAGCGCGTGGCAGGGACGAGCAGTACTTC. Residues: CASSQGLARGRDEQYF.

This chain uses TRBV29-1 with TRBJ2-7; no definite D call. This CDR3 comprises 13 residues. Germline V lookup: CDR1 SQVTM, CDR2 ANQGSEA. The V end was cut by 4 bases, the J end by 0 bases, with 10 bases between. CDR3 coding DNA: TGCAGCGTTGTAGTACCGAGCTCCTACGAGCAGTACTTC. Its translation: CSVVVPSSYEQYF.

Notes on this clonotype: The junction shows a germline mismatch at one end, possibly a read error. V usage is TRBV5-6 and J usage is TRBJ1-6; 8 bases line up with TRBD1. The length of the CDR3 is 15 residues. The germline V gene has CDR1 SGHDT and CDR2 YYEEEE. The CDR3 is CASSLRQGRNSPPHF. The DNA of the CDR3 is TGTGCCAGCAGCTTGCGACAGGGGCGGAATTCACCCCCCCACTTT.

The rearrangement links TRBV7-9 to TRBJ2-3; D is undetermined. Germline CDR1 is SEHNR and CDR2 is FQNEAQ (reference sequence). The CDR3 length is 15 residues. The germline V and J ends were trimmed by 5 bases and 0 bases, with 12 bases remaining between them. The DNA for the CDR3 is TGTGCCAGCAGCAGCCTGGGTTCCAGCACAGATACGCAGTATTTT. It is translated as CASSSLGSSTDTQYF.

This clonotype occurred a few times. V is TRBV20-1 and J is TRBJ2-3; possible D gene TRBD2, 6 bases. V lost 6 bases to trimming and J lost 2 bases, with 15 bases between them. This CDR3 comprises 14 residues. The germline gives CDR1 DFQATT, CDR2 SNEGSKA (reference sequence). CDR3 amino acids: CSANPGALTDTQYF. The CDR3 coding sequence is TGCAGTGCAAATCCGGGAGCTCTCACAGATACGCAGTATTTT.

This rearrangement joins TRBV18 to TRBJ1-2, with unresolved D. Germline-derived CDR1 and CDR2 are KGHSH and LQKENI. V gave up 0 bases and J gave up 0 bases, with 5 bases separating them. The CDR3 runs 14 residues. The CDR3 DNA is TGTGCCAGCTCACCACCTCAGGCTAACTATGGCTACACCTTC. Translation: CASSPPQANYGYTF.

In this sample, this clonotype turned up a few times. The rearrangement links TRBV5-5 to TRBJ2-1; weak D call: TRBD1 (5 bases). The V gene's germline CDR1 is SGHKS and CDR2 YYEKEE (reference sequence). The CDR3 extends over 18 amino acids. Trimming stripped 1 base from V and 4 bases from J, with 21 bases between. CDR3 loop: CASSLRGIGVEAYNEQFF. CDR3 DNA sequence: TGTGCCAGCAGCTTGAGAGGAATAGGGGTCGAAGCGTACAATGAGCAGTTCTTC.

The rearrangement joins TRBV2 to TRBJ2-2, with 8 nucleotides matching TRBD1. CDR1 is SNHLY and CDR2 is FYNNEI in the germline V gene. This CDR3 has 16 residues. With 6 bases clipped from V and 3 bases from J, the junction kept 9 bases outside the gene matches. CDR3 coding DNA: TGTGCCAGCAGCCTTCGGGGGACAGGACACACCGGGGAGCTGTTTTTT. The encoded protein is CASSLRGTGHTGELFF. Variable domain in full (rest from reference TRBV2 and TRBJ2-2): EPEVTQTPSHQVTQMGQEVILRCVPISNHLYFYWYRQILGQKVEFLVSFYNNEISEKSEIFDDQFSVERPDGSNFTLKIRSTKLEDSAMYFCASSLRGTGHTGELFFGEGSRLTVL.

The rearrangement links TRBV20-1 to TRBJ2-1; perhaps D is TRBD1 or TRBD2 (5 bases each). The CDR3 loop spans 12 amino acids. Germline V CDR1 and CDR2: DFQATT, SNEGSKA (reference sequence). V lost 7 bases and J 8 bases, leaving 15 bases between the germline ends. CDR3: CSVPGKGDEQFF. The DNA of the CDR3 is TGCAGTGTCCCCGGGAAAGGGGATGAGCAGTTCTTC.